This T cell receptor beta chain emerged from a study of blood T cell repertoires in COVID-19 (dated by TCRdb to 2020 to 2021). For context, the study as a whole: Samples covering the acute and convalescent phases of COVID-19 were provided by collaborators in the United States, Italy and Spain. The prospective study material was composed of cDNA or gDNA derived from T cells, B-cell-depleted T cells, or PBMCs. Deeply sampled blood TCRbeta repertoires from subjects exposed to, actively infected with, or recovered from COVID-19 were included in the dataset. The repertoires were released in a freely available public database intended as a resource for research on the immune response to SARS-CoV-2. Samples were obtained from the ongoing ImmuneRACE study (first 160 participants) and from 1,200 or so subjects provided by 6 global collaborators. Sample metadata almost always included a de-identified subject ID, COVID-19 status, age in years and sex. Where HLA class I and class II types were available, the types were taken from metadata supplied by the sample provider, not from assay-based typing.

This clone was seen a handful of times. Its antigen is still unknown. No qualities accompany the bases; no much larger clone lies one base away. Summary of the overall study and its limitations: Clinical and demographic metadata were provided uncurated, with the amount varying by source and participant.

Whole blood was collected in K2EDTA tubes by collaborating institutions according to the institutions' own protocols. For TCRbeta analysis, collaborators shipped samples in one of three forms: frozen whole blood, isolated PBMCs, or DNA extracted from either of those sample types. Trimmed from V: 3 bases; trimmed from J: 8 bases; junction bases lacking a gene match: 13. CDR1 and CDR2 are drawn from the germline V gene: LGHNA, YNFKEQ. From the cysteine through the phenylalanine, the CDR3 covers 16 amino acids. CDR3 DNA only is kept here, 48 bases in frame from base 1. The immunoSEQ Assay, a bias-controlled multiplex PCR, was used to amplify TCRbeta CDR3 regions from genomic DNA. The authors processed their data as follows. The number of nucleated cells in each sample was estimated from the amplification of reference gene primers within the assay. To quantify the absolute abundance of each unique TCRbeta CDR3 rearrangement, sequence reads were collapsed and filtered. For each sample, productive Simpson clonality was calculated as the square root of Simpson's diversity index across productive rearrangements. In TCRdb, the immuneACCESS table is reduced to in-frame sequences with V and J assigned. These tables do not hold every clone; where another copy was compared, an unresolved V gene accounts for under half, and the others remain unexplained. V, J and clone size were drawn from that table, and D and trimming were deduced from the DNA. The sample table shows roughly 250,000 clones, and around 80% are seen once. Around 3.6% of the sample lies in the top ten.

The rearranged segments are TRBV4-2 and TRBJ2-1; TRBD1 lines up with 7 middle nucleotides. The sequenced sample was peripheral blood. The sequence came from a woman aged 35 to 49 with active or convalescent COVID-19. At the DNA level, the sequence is TGTGCCAGCAGCCATGTATCTCCCCGACAGGGCGATGAGCAGTTCTTC. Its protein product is CASSHVSPRQGDEQFF.